One and the same sample provided the 26 T cell receptor beta chains below, sequenced in a study of T-cell memory formation after mild COVID-19. TCRdb used MiXCR to reprocess the 5' RACE reads, holding one entry per CDR3 protein. Of approximately 570,000 distinct CDR3 sequences in the sample, around 17% were seen once. The sequenced sample was PBMCs or a T cell subset sorted from them (not recorded which). The receptors were gathered from an adult woman who had mild COVID-19 (a few samples of this study predate the infection). Cell type and time point are not known.

The chain recombines TRBV7-8 with TRBJ2-5, with D possibly matching TRBD1 (6 bases). CDR3 length: 15 amino acids. V lost 5 bases, J lost 4 bases, and 17 bases lay in between. The germline gives CDR1 SGHVS, CDR2 FQNEAQ. In nucleotides, the CDR3 is TGTGCCAGCAGCCAGGGGACCATTCAGGGAGAGACCCAGTACTTC. This encodes CASSQGTIQGETQYF.

The chain employs TRBV4-1 and TRBJ1-2; no clear D gene. The CDR3 totals 15 residues. V was cut by 4 bases and J by 3 bases, with 15 bases left in between. Germline V gene data show CDR1 as MGHRA and CDR2 as YSYEKL. The CDR3 DNA reads as TGCGCCAGCAGCCCCGGCCTCACCGGGGACTATGGCTACACCTTC. This gives the protein CASSPGLTGDYGYTF.

This clonotype was counted a few times. The chain employs TRBV6-5 and TRBJ2-3; D might be TRBD2 (5 bases). V was shortened by 6 bases and J by 0 bases, with 13 bases between the two germline ends. The germline V gene has CDR1 MNHEY and CDR2 SVGAGI. CDR3 length equals 15 residues. This CDR3 is CASRRREYSTDTQYF. The DNA for the CDR3 is TGTGCCAGCAGGCGACGGGAATATAGCACAGATACGCAGTATTTT.

This chain joins TRBV6-6 and TRBJ1-1; tentatively, D is TRBD1 (6 bases). From germline, CDR1 is MNHNY and CDR2 SVGAGI (reference sequence). The CDR3 spans 16 residues. V was shortened by 0 bases and J by 1 base, with 12 bases between the two germline ends. CDR3 bases: TGTGCCAGCAGTTACTCCCGGGGGGGCCCGAACACTGAAGCTTTCTTT. As protein: CASSYSRGGPNTEAFF.

J is TRBJ1-2 and V is TRBV4-2; a possible D gene is TRBD1 (6 bases). Germline CDR1 LGHNA, CDR2 YNFKEQ. Deletions cut 0 bases from V and 8 bases from J, with 13 bases between. This CDR3 spans 14 amino acids. This CDR3 is CASSQDGGARGYTF. The DNA of the CDR3 is TGTGCCAGCAGCCAAGACGGGGGGGCGCGCGGCTACACCTTC.

This clonotype has more than one count but fewer than ten. The chain employs TRBV12-5 and TRBJ2-1; the D call may be TRBD1 or TRBD2 (5 bases each). CDR1 LGHNT and CDR2 FRNRAP come from the germline V gene. The V gene lost 1 base and the J gene lost 7 bases, with 14 bases spanning the gap. The CDR3 contains 15 residues. The CDR3 nucleotides are TGTGCTAGTGGTTTGGACCTGGGGCGAGGGAATGAGCAGTTCTTC. It yields the protein CASGLDLGRGNEQFF.

The table lists this clonotype with a few counts. V and J are TRBV20-1 and TRBJ2-7, with 9 bases lining up with TRBD2. Trimming removed 3 bases from V and 1 base from J; junction bases left unmatched: 7. There are 15 residues in the CDR3. Germline CDR1 is DFQATT and CDR2 is SNEGSKA (reference sequence). The CDR3 nucleotides read TGCAGTGCTAGGGGGTCACTAGCGGGTTCCTACGAGCAGTACTTC. Amino acid sequence: CSARGSLAGSYEQYF.

The rearrangement joins TRBV4-1 to TRBJ2-7; possibly TRBD1 for D (5 bases). The CDR3 is 14 residues long. Deletions cut 0 bases from V and 4 bases from J, with 10 bases between. Germline V gene lookup returns CDR1 MGHRA and CDR2 YSYEKL. The CDR3 DNA sequence: TGCGCCAGCAGCCAAGAGGGCAGGGAATACGAGCAGTACTTC. Translation: CASSQEGREYEQYF.

This clonotype has a count of ten or more. This sequence joins TRBV7-2 and TRBJ2-1; TRBD1 might be the D (5 bases). This CDR3 has 15 residues. The V end was cut by 2 bases, the J end by 5 bases, with 13 bases between. Looked up from germline, CDR1 is SGHTA and CDR2 is FQGNSA. The CDR3 bases are TGTGCCAGCAGCTTATCTACCAGGGCCAACAATGAGCAGTTCTTC. Translated: CASSLSTRANNEQFF.

The sample holds a few counts of this clonotype. This CDR3 reads CASSLGLAQTYEQYF. The DNA of the CDR3 is TGTGCCAGCAGCTTAGGACTAGCTCAAACCTACGAGCAGTACTTC. The genes are TRBV7-2 and TRBJ2-7, with 7 bases identical to TRBD2. This CDR3 comprises 15 residues. CDR1 is SGHTA, CDR2 FQGNSA, per germline. V was clipped by 1 base and J by 2 bases; unmatched bases: 5. The variable domain in full, completed from reference TRBV7-2 and TRBJ2-7, reads GAGVSQSPSNKVTEKGKDVELRCDPISGHTALYWYRQSLGQGLEFLIYFQGNSAPDKSGLPSDRFSAERTGGSVSTLTIQRTQQEDSAVYLCASSLGLAQTYEQYFGPGTRLTVT.

In its sample, this clonotype was seen a few times. In DNA form, the CDR3 reads TGTGCCAGCAGCTCACAGGCTCGGGGGCAAGAGACCCAGTACTTC. It translates to CASSSQARGQETQYF. V gene TRBV7-3 combines with J gene TRBJ2-5, with D possibly TRBD2 on 6 matching bases. CDR3 size: 15 residues. Germline loops: CDR1 SGHTA, CDR2 FQGTGA. The V end was cut by 4 bases, the J end by 2 bases, with 14 bases between.

The table lists this clonotype with a few counts. The genes are TRBV7-6 and TRBJ2-2, with 8 positions matching TRBD1. The length of the CDR3 is 15 residues. V lost 7 bases and J lost 2; bases outside the gene matches: 6. Per germline, CDR1 SGHVS and CDR2 FNYEAQ. The CDR3 protein is CASNPGQGNTGELFF. CDR3 bases: TGTGCCAGCAACCCCGGACAGGGAAACACCGGGGAGCTGTTTTTT.

The chain uses TRBV12-3 or TRBV12-4 and TRBJ2-5; a weak D match, TRBD1 (5 bases). The CDR3 length is 14 residues. The germline V and J ends were trimmed by 9 bases and 0 bases, with 14 bases remaining between them. This CDR3 is CASKLGQYQETQYF. The CDR3 DNA is TGTGCCAGTAAACTGGGGCAGTACCAAGAGACCCAGTACTTC.

The chain has TRBV7-3 and TRBJ2-5; D perhaps matches TRBD2 (5 bases). The CDR3 covers 15 residues. Trimming pared 3 bases from V and 4 bases from J, leaving 15 bases between. Per germline, CDR1 SGHTA and CDR2 FQGTGA. The CDR3 DNA is TGTGCCAGCAGCTTTCCTGGAGGTGTTCCAGAGACCCAGTACTTC. Its protein is CASSFPGGVPETQYF.

The rearrangement joins TRBV12-3 or TRBV12-4 to TRBJ2-2; 8 bases match TRBD2. The trim removed 5 bases at V and 6 bases at J, leaving 8 bases unmatched. The CDR3 extends over 15 amino acids. The CDR3 here is CASSTGTRSAGELFF. Written as DNA, the CDR3 is TGTGCCAGCAGTACCGGGACTAGGTCGGCCGGGGAGCTGTTTTTT.

V gene TRBV3-1 combines with J gene TRBJ1-2, with D maybe TRBD1 (6 bases). The V gene's germline CDR1 is LGHDT and CDR2 YNNKEL (reference sequence). Trimming shortened V by 4 bases and J by 2 bases, and 14 bases separated the two germline ends. This CDR3 comprises 15 residues. The CDR3 bases are TGTGCCAGCAGCCCCCCCGGACAGTTAAACTATGGCTACACCTTC. Translated: CASSPPGQLNYGYTF.

The rearrangement links TRBV30 to TRBJ2-5; D gene ambiguous. This CDR3 contains 14 residues. Per the germline V gene, CDR1 is GTSNPN and CDR2 is SVGIG (reference sequence). V was pared by 0 bases and J by 3 bases, with 11 bases between. For the CDR3, the DNA is TGTGCCTGGAGTGTAAACGGCAAGGAAGAGACCCAGTACTTC. Translation: CAWSVNGKEETQYF.

As to this clonotype: The conserved final phenylalanine or tryptophan is absent from the CDR3, which likely points to a read error. The chain has TRBV7-9 and TRBJ2-7; no reliable D call. The germline gives CDR1 SEHNR, CDR2 FQNEAQ (reference sequence). The CDR3 totals 13 residues. V was shortened by 5 bases and J by 2 bases, with 10 bases between the two germline ends. This CDR3 reads CASSIVKAYEQYL. The CDR3 coding sequence is TGTGCCAGCAGCATAGTAAAGGCCTACGAGCAGTACTTA.

This chain uses TRBV9 with TRBJ2-3; 8 bases align to TRBD2. The CDR3 is made up of 15 amino acids. The V and J ends lost 4 bases and 2 bases, in that order; junction bases with no gene match: 6. The V gene's germline CDR1 is SGDLS and CDR2 YYNGEE. The CDR3 DNA is TGTGCCAGCAGCCGGGAGGGACGGCACACAGATACGCAGTATTTT. Translated, it gives CASSREGRHTDTQYF.

This clonotype was seen a few times. The V call is TRBV5-1, the J call TRBJ2-7, with 8 nucleotides matching TRBD1. The CDR3 runs 15 residues. Looked up from germline, CDR1 is SGHRS and CDR2 is YFSETQ. V shed 4 bases, J shed 0 bases, and the junction held 6 bases outside the gene matches. CDR3 nucleotides: TGCGCCAGCAGCCAGGACAGGGAGGACTCCTACGAGCAGTACTTC. Translating it yields CASSQDREDSYEQYF.

In its sample, this clonotype was seen a few times. The V gene is TRBV29-1, the J gene TRBJ1-6; a possible D gene is TRBD1 (6 bases). Germline CDR1 SQVTM, CDR2 ANQGSEA. CDR3 size: 12 residues. Trimming removed 4 bases at V and 8 bases at J, with 9 bases between. The CDR3 here is CSVGQADSPLHF. CDR3 sequence (DNA): TGCAGCGTTGGACAGGCGGATTCACCCCTCCACTTT.

This clonotype was picked up a small number of times. The chain joins TRBV7-2 to TRBJ2-3; D is perhaps TRBD1 (6 bases). V was trimmed by 5 bases and J by 12 bases, leaving 15 bases between them. CDR3 length: 12 amino acids. Germline assignment: CDR1 SGHTA and CDR2 FQGNSA. The DNA for the CDR3 is TGTGCCAGCAGCCATACAGGGTATCATCAGTATTTT. Its protein product is CASSHTGYHQYF.

This clonotype was recorded many times. V gene TRBV9 combines with J gene TRBJ2-2, with no clear D. Trimming cost V 2 bases and J 5 bases, with 10 bases left between them. The CDR3 contains 14 residues. Germline assignment: CDR1 SGDLS and CDR2 YYNGEE. CDR3 in DNA: TGTGCCAGCAGCGTGACTTGGATTACCGGGGAGCTGTTTTTT. It codes for CASSVTWITGELFF.

In nucleotides, the CDR3 is TGTGCCACCTCGTTGGGGAGGGACTATGGCTACACCTTC. Translating it yields CATSLGRDYGYTF. V usage is TRBV24-1 and J usage is TRBJ1-2; D gene uncertain. The CDR3 totals 13 residues. Deletions cut 9 bases from V and 3 bases from J, with 13 bases between. CDR1 is KGHDR and CDR2 is SFDVKD in the germline V gene.

In its sample, this clonotype was seen a few times. The CDR3 sequence: CASSQTRDTVMYNEQFF. Written as DNA, the CDR3 is TGTGCCAGCAGCCAGACTCGGGACACCGTAATGTACAATGAGCAGTTCTTC. The gene calls are TRBV7-9 and TRBJ2-1; D possibly corresponds to TRBD1 (6 bases). The V gene's germline CDR1 is SEHNR and CDR2 FQNEAQ (reference sequence). CDR3 size: 17 residues. Trimming stripped 5 bases from V and 4 bases from J, with 21 bases between.

The rearrangement joins TRBV12-3 or TRBV12-4 to TRBJ1-2; D perhaps matches TRBD1 (5 bases). V was shortened by 1 base and J by 1 base, with 10 bases between the two germline ends. CDR3 length: 15 amino acids. The chain's CDR3 is CASSLVTAYNYGYTF. CDR3 nucleotides: TGTGCCAGCAGTTTAGTGACAGCTTATAACTATGGCTACACCTTC.